What follows are 18 T cell receptor beta chains derived from one specimen sequenced in a study of T cell responses to AZD1222 COVID-19 vaccine (dated by TCRdb to about 2021). To prepare the library, the immunoSEQ multiplex PCR assay was applied. This immuneACCESS table, as held by TCRdb, lists in-frame sequences with V and J called but not all clones. Of the missing ones, under half trace to an unresolved V gene in checked studies; the others have no known cause. The sample includes approximately 14,000 clones, with under 90% observed a single time. The top ten constitute about 40% of the sample. The time point label here, explained by the study, means: about 28 days (+/-7) after the second vaccine dose. The sequenced sample was peripheral blood, obtained 28 days after the second AZD1222 dose. Receptor source: an adult who received the AZD1222 COVID-19 vaccine.

The chain has TRBV28 and TRBJ1-4; 9 positions match TRBD1. CDR1 MDHEN and CDR2 SYDVKM come from the germline V gene. The CDR3 loop spans 16 amino acids. V lost 6 bases and J lost 4; bases outside the gene matches: 9. CDR3 sequence (DNA): TGTGCCAGCAGGCCCGGGACAGGGTCCTTTAATGAAAAACTGTTTTTT. This sequence encodes CASRPGTGSFNEKLFF.

The chain is built from TRBV6-5 and TRBJ2-5, with 10 bases identical to TRBD1. CDR3 length equals 15 residues. The V segment lost 4 bases and the J segment 6 bases; nucleotides outside the gene matches: 8. Germline CDR1 reads MNHEY; CDR2 reads SVGAGI. CDR3 sequence: CASSWGQGTSQTQYF. The CDR3 DNA follows: TGTGCCAGCAGTTGGGGACAGGGGACCTCCCAGACCCAGTACTTC.

This chain joins TRBV7-6 and TRBJ1-2, with D possibly being TRBD1 (5 bases). Trimming cost V 5 bases and J 5 bases, with 24 bases left between them. This CDR3 comprises 17 residues. Germline assignment: CDR1 SGHVS and CDR2 FNYEAQ. CDR3 protein: CASSRGAGWRNGYGYTF. CDR3 sequence (DNA): TGTGCCAGCAGCCGCGGGGCAGGGTGGAGGAATGGGTATGGCTACACCTTC. Using reference TRBV7-6 and TRBJ1-2 for the parts outside the CDR3, the full variable domain is GAGVSQSPRYKVTKRGQDVALRCDPISGHVSLYWYRQALGQGPEFLTYFNYEAQQDKSGLPNDRFSAERPEGSISTLTIQRTEQRDSAMYRCASSRGAGWRNGYGYTFGSGTRLTVV.

The chain links TRBV3-1 (or the pseudogene TRBV3-2) to TRBJ2-2, with no clear D. The CDR3 extends over 16 amino acids. The germline V gene has CDR1 LGHDT and CDR2 YNNKEL (reference sequence). Trimming left V 1 base short and J 1 base short, with 10 bases between. DNA for the CDR3: TGTGCCAGCAGCCAAGTTCCCGGGCGGAACACCGGGGAGCTGTTTTTT. It encodes CASSQVPGRNTGELFF.

The V gene is TRBV6-1, the J gene TRBJ1-5, with D tentatively TRBD1 (5 bases). The CDR3 is made up of 13 amino acids. The germline V gene has CDR1 MNHNS and CDR2 SASEGT. V dropped 3 bases and J dropped 5 bases, with 8 bases sitting between them. CDR3 DNA sequence: TGTGCCAGCAGTGACAGGGTAGATCAGCCCCAGCATTTT. Translated: CASSDRVDQPQHF.

The chain recombines TRBV30 with TRBJ1-5; TRBD1 might be the D (5 bases). The CDR3 has 15 residues. The germline gives CDR1 GTSNPN, CDR2 SVGIG (reference sequence). V lost 0 bases to trimming and J lost 3 bases, with 12 bases between them. CDR3 in amino acids: CAWSVQGKANQPQHF. CDR3 DNA sequence: TGTGCCTGGAGTGTTCAGGGAAAGGCCAATCAGCCCCAGCATTTT.

This chain joins TRBV28 and TRBJ1-3, with D maybe TRBD1 (6 bases). The CDR3 covers 16 residues. Looked up from germline, CDR1 is MDHEN and CDR2 is SYDVKM. V lost 6 bases and J lost 3, with 18 bases in between. CDR3 sequence reads: CASSTAAGAGGNTIYF. In nucleotides, the CDR3 is TGTGCCAGCAGCACCGCCGCGGGGGCTGGTGGAAACACCATATATTTT.

This chain uses TRBV5-6 with TRBJ2-3; D is undetermined. CDR3 length: 16 amino acids. V lost 3 bases, J lost 1 base, and 15 bases lay in between. Germline CDR1 is SGHDT and CDR2 is YYEEEE. CDR3 in amino acids: CASSYRTRRGTDTQYF. CDR3 nucleotide sequence: TGTGCCAGCAGCTACCGTACGCGTCGGGGCACAGATACGCAGTATTTT. Looking up the rest from reference TRBV5-6 and TRBJ2-3 gives the full variable domain: DAGVTQSPTHLIKTRGQQVTLRCSPKSGHDTVSWYQQALGQGPQFIFQYYEEEERQRGNFPDRFSGHQFPNYSSELNVNALLLGDSALYLCASSYRTRRGTDTQYFGPGTRLTVL.

The genes are TRBV4-3 and TRBJ2-2, with TRBD1 as a possible D gene (6 bases). Germline values: CDR1 LGHNA, CDR2 YSLEER. Trimming removed 1 base from V and 1 base from J, with 10 bases in between. The CDR3 has 16 amino acids. For the CDR3, the DNA is TGCGCCAGCAGCCAAGCTCCACAGGGGAACACCGGGGAGCTGTTTTTT. Translating it yields CASSQAPQGNTGELFF.

The chain is built from TRBV5-5 and TRBJ2-1, with D unclear. With 5 bases removed from V and 9 bases from J, the gap between germline ends came to 15 bases. The germline CDR1 and CDR2 sequences are SGHKS and YYEKEE (reference sequence). This CDR3 is 13 amino acids long. The CDR3 sequence: CASRERLVFEQFF. For the CDR3, the DNA is TGTGCCAGCAGGGAGCGACTGGTCTTTGAGCAGTTCTTC.

The V gene is TRBV20-1, the J gene TRBJ1-6, with D hard to call. CDR3 length: 14 residues. V lost 3 bases, J lost 7 bases, and 13 bases lay in between. CDR1 and CDR2 (germline): DFQATT, SNEGSKA (reference sequence). As DNA, the CDR3 is TGCAGTGCTAGTAGGGTCGGTAGGAATTCACCCCTCCACTTT. Its protein product is CSASRVGRNSPLHF.

V usage is TRBV5-6 and J usage is TRBJ1-1, with D possibly matching TRBD1 (5 bases). CDR1 and CDR2 (germline): SGHDT, YYEEEE. Trimming left V 2 bases short and J 4 bases short, with 15 bases between. This CDR3 region has 15 residues. The CDR3 here is CASSFGLQGTTEAFF. The CDR3 region has the DNA TGTGCCAGCAGCTTCGGACTGCAGGGTACCACTGAAGCTTTCTTT.

This clone was observed a few times. The chain combines TRBV21-1 with TRBJ2-7; the table's D gene call, TRBD2, was not cross checked with the DNA. TRBV21-1 corresponds to a pseudogene. CDR3 length: 9 residues. The CDR3 reads CASTFEQYF. DNA of the CDR3: TGTGCCAGCACCTTCGAGCAGTACTTC.

This chain joins TRBV11-3 and TRBJ2-2, with D unclear. The germline CDR1 and CDR2 sequences are SGHNT and YENEEA. The germline V and J ends were trimmed by 1 base and 0 bases, with 9 bases remaining between them. This CDR3 is 16 amino acids long. This CDR3 is CASSLGANANTGELFF. The CDR3 DNA follows: TGTGCCAGCAGCTTAGGGGCAAACGCGAACACCGGGGAGCTGTTTTTT. Full variable domain (missing parts from reference TRBV11-3 and TRBJ2-2): EAGVVQSPRYKIIEKKQPVAFWCNPISGHNTLYWYLQNLGQGPELLIRYENEEAVDDSQLPKDRFSAERLKGVDSTLKIQPAELGDSAVYLCASSLGANANTGELFFGEGSRLTVL.

This chain uses TRBV27 with TRBJ2-2, with 7 bases fitting TRBD1. In germline, CDR1 is MNHEY, CDR2 SMNVEV (reference sequence). The CDR3 runs 16 residues. Trimming cost V 4 bases and J 3 bases; bases outside gene matches: 8. The CDR3 nucleotides are TGTGCCAGCAGTTCCTCGGGACAGACTTACACCGGGGAGCTGTTTTTT. Its protein is CASSSSGQTYTGELFF.

This sequence joins TRBV5-5 and TRBJ2-7; the D is unclear. Deletions cut 1 base from V and 0 bases from J, with 11 bases between. This CDR3 contains 15 residues. Germline V gene sequence: CDR1 SGHKS, CDR2 YYEKEE (reference sequence). The chain's CDR3 is CASSLFGYSSYEQYF. The CDR3 DNA follows: TGTGCCAGCAGCTTGTTCGGGTATAGCTCCTACGAGCAGTACTTC.

The chain links TRBV30 to TRBJ1-5, with a weak D call TRBD1 (5 bases). The length of the CDR3 is 14 residues. The germline CDR1 and CDR2 sequences are GTSNPN and SVGIG (reference sequence). Trimming took off 1 base at V and 5 bases at J, with 12 bases between the two ends. CDR3 coding DNA: TGTGCCTGGAGTGGAACGGACATATATCAGCCCCAGCATTTT. Protein product: CAWSGTDIYQPQHF.

The chain combines TRBV18 with TRBJ1-1; D is possibly TRBD1 (5 bases). The CDR3 is 14 amino acids. Between the trimmed V and J ends, which lost 4 bases and 4 bases, there was a span of 13 bases. The germline gives CDR1 KGHSH, CDR2 LQKENI. CDR3 in DNA: TGTGCCAGCTCACAGGCCCAGGGTAGCACTGAAGCTTTCTTT. As protein: CASSQAQGSTEAFF.